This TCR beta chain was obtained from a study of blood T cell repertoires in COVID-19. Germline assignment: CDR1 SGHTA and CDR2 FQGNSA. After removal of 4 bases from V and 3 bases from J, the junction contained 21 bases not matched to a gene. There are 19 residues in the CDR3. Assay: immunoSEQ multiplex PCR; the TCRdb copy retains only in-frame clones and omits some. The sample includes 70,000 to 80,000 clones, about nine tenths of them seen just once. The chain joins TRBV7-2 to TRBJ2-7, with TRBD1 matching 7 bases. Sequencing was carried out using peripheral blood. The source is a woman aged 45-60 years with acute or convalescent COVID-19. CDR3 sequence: CASSSRSPGGTGTVYEQYF. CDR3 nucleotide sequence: TGTGCCAGCAGCTCGCGATCGCCAGGGGGAACGGGAACGGTCTACGAGCAGTACTTC.